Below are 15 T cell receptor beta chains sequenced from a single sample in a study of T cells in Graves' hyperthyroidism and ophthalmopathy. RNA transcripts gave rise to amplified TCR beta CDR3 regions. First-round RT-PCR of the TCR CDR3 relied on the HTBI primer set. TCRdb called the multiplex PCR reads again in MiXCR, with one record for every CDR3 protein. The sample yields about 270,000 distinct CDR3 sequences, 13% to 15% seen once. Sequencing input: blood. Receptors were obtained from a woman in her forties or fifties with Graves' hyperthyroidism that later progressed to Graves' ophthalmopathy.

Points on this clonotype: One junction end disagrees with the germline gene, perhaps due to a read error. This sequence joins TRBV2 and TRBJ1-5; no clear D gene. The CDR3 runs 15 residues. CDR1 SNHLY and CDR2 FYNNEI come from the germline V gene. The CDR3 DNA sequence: TGCGCCAGCAGCCAAGATGGAACTAGCAATCAGCCCCAGCATTTT. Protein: CASSQDGTSNQPQHF.

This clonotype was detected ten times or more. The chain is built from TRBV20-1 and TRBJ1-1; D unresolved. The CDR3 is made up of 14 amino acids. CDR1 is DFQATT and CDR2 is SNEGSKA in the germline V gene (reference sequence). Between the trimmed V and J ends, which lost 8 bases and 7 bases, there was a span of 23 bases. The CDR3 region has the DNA TGCAGTCCTGACGGGAAGAGAAGGGCAGGTGAAGCTTTCTTT. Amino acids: CSPDGKRRAGEAFF.

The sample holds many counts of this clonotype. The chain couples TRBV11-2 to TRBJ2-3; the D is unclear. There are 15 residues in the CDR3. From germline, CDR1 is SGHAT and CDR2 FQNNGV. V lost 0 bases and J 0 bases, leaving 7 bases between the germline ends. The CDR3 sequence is CASSLDASSTDTQYF. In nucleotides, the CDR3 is TGTGCCAGCAGCTTAGACGCGTCTAGCACAGATACGCAGTATTTT.

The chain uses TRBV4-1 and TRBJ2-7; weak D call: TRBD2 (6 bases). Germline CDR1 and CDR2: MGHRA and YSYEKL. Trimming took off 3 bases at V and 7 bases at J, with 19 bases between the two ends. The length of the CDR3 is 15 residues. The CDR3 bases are TGCGCCAGCAGCCAGACCCTGACTAGTTTAGGGGAGCAGTACTTC. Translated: CASSQTLTSLGEQYF.

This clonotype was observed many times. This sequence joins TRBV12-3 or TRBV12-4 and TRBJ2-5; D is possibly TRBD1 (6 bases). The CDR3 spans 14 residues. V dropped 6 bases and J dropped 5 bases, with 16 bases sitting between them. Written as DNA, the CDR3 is TGTGCCAGCAGCCGGGCAGGGGTTAAGGAGACCCAGTACTTC. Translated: CASSRAGVKETQYF.

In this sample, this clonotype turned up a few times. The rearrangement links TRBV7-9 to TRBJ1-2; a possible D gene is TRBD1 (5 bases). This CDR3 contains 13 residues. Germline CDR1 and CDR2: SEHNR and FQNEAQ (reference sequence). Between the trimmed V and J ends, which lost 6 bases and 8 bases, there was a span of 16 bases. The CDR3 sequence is CASSPHLGEGYTF. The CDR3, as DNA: TGTGCCAGCAGTCCCCATTTGGGGGAAGGCTACACCTTC.

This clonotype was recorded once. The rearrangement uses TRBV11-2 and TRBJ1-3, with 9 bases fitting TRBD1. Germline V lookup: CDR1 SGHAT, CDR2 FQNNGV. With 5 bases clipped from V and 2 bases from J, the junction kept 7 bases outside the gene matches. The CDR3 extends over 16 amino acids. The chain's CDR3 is CASSLVQGAAGNTIYF. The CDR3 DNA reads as TGTGCCAGCAGCCTAGTACAGGGGGCGGCTGGAAACACCATATATTTT.

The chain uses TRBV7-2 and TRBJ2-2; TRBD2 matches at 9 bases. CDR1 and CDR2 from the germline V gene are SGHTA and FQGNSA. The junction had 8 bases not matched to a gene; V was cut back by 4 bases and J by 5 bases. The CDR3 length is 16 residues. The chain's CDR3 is CASSWLAGVRTGELFF. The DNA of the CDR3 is TGTGCCAGCAGCTGGTTAGCGGGAGTAAGGACCGGGGAGCTGTTTTTT.

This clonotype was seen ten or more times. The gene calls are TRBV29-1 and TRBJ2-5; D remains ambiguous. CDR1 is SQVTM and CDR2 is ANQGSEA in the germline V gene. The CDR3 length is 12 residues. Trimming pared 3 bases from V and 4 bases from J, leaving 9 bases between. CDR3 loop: CSVEPGTETQYF. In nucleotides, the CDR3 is TGCAGCGTTGAGCCCGGAACAGAGACCCAGTACTTC.

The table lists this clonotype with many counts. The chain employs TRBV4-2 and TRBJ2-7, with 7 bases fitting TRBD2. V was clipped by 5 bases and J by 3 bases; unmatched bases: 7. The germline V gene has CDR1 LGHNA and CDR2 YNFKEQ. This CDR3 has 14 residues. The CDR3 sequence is CASSYSGPSYEQYF. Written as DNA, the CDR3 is TGTGCCAGCAGCTATAGCGGGCCGAGCTACGAGCAGTACTTC.

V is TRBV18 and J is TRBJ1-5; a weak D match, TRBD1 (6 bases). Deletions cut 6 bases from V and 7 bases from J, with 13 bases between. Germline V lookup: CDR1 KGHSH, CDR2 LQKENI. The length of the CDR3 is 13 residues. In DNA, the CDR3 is TGTGCCAGCTCGGCGGCAGGGGAGCAGCCCCAGCATTTT. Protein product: CASSAAGEQPQHF.

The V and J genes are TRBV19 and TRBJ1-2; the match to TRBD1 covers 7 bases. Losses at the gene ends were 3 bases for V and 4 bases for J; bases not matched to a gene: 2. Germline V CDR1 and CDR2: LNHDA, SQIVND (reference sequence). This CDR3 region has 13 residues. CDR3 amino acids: CASSMGQIYGYTF. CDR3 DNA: TGTGCCAGTAGTATGGGACAGATCTATGGCTACACCTTC.

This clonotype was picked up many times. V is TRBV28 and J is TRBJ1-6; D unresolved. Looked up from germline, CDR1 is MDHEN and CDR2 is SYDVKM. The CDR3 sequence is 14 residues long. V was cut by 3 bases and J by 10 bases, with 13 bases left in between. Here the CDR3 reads CASSLSQSGSPLHF. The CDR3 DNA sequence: TGTGCCAGCAGTTTGAGTCAGTCGGGCTCACCCCTCCACTTT.

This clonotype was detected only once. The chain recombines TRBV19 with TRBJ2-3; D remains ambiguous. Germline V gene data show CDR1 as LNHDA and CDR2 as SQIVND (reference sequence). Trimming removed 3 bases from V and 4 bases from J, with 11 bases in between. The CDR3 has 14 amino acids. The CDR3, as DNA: TGTGCCAGTAGTATTAGCAGGAATTCAGATACGCAGTATTTT. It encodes CASSISRNSDTQYF.

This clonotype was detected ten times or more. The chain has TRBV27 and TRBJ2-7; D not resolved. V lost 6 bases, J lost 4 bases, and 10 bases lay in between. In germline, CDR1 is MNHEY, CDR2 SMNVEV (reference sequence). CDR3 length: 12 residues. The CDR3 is CASRRFPYEQYF. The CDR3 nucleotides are TGTGCCAGCAGGAGGTTTCCTTACGAGCAGTACTTC.